Listed here is a single TCR beta chain. Antigen specificity is unknown. This record belongs to a study of cytomegalovirus exposure and HLA in healthy donors. Points from the study as a whole: Near-uniform donor sequencing depth was presumed by presence/absence analyses.

The PCR ran on 60 Vbeta and 13 Jbeta primers. Here immunoSEQ multiplex PCR was the method, and the copy in TCRdb shows in-frame clones only, minus some. The sample consists of fewer than 150,000 clones, 70% to 80% of them appearing once. CDR3 size: 14 residues. Trimming shortened V by 0 bases and J by 6 bases, and 8 bases separated the two germline ends. Per germline, CDR1 LNHNV and CDR2 YYDKDF (reference sequence). Sequenced material: PBMCs. The V gene is TRBV15, the J gene TRBJ2-2; D possibly corresponds to TRBD1 (6 bases). This clonotype originated in a man aged 25-40 years in good health and CMV-seronegative. As DNA, the CDR3 is TGTGCCACCAGCAGAGATAACAGGGCCGGGGAGCTGTTTTTT. It is translated as CATSRDNRAGELFF.